The clone carrying this TCR beta chain was seen a few times. TCRdb keeps only in-frame clones here, not all; method: immunoSEQ multiplex PCR. This table holds roughly 200,000 clones, about 90% found once. This entry comes from a study of control samples from healthy donors and cancer patients. This CDR3 comprises 15 residues. With 4 bases removed from V and 4 bases from J, the gap between germline ends came to 16 bases. CDR1 is SGHDN, CDR2 FVKESK, per germline. The chain links TRBV14 to TRBJ1-2; perhaps TRBD1 as D (6 bases). The sample was blood. The sequence came from a man younger than 40 in good health. For the CDR3, the DNA is TGTGCCAGCAGCCCCTTAGGGCAGGGGATCTATGGCTACACCTTC. It encodes CASSPLGQGIYGYTF. Filled out from reference TRBV14 and TRBJ1-2, the complete variable domain reads EAGVTQFPSHSVIEKGQTVTLRCDPISGHDNLYWYRRVMGKEIKFLLHFVKESKQDESGMPNNRFLAERTGGTYSTLKVQPAELEDSGVYFCASSPLGQGIYGYTFGSGTRLTVV.